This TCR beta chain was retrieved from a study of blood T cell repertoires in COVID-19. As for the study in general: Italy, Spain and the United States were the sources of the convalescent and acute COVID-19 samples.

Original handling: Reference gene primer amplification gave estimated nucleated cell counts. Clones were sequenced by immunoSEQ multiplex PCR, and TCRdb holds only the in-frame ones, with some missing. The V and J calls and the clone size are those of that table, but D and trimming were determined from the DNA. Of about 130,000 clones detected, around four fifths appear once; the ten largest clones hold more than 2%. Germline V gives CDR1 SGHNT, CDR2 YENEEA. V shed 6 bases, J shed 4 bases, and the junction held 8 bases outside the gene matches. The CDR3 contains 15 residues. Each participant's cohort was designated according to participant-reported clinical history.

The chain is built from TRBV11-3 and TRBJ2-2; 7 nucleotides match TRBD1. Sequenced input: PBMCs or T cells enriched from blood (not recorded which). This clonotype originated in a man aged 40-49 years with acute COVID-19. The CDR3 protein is CASSRTTGVTGELFF. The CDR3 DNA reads TGTGCCAGCAGTCGAACCACAGGGGTCACCGGGGAGCTGTTTTTT. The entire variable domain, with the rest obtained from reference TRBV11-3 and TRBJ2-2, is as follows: EAGVVQSPRYKIIEKKQPVAFWCNPISGHNTLYWYLQNLGQGPELLIRYENEEAVDDSQLPKDRFSAERLKGVDSTLKIQPAELGDSAVYLCASSRTTGVTGELFFGEGSRLTVL.